This T cell receptor beta chain was observed in a study of blood T cell repertoires in COVID-19. V was trimmed by 5 bases and J by 1 base, leaving 22 bases between them. CDR1 and CDR2 from the germline V gene are KGHDR and SFDVKD. This CDR3 region has 18 residues. TCRdb's table, derived via immunoSEQ multiplex PCR, lists solely in-frame clones and lacks some. The sample carries roughly 360,000 clones, about 80% recorded once. Sequences were obtained from peripheral blood. The chain uses TRBV24-1 and TRBJ1-1; D gene ambiguous. This TCR was sampled from a human donor with acute or convalescent COVID-19. The donor label of this sample is uncertain. The CDR3 nucleotides are TGTGCCACCAGTGCCCCCCCGGCCGTCCCCCCGGGGAACACTGAAGCTTTCTTT. This sequence encodes CATSAPPAVPPGNTEAFF.